The 22 T cell receptor beta chains below were found in one sample sequenced in a study of blood T cell repertoires in COVID-19. Method: immunoSEQ multiplex PCR; TCRdb's copy keeps in-frame clones and lacks some. The data show about 240,000 clones, with about 83% seen just once and 3.5% to 4% held by the top ten. The sequenced sample consisted of PBMCs or T cells enriched from blood (not recorded which). The origin of the receptors is a woman between 40 and 55 years old who had been exposed to COVID-19.

J is TRBJ1-2 and V is TRBV6-6; 7 bases align to TRBD1. The V segment lost 0 bases and the J segment 2 bases; nucleotides outside the gene matches: 0. CDR3 length: 14 amino acids. CDR1 and CDR2 (germline): MNHNY, SVGAGI (reference sequence). Here the CDR3 reads CASSYSGQNYGYTF. CDR3 in DNA: TGTGCCAGCAGTTACTCGGGACAGAACTATGGCTACACCTTC.

The V and J genes are TRBV9 and TRBJ2-3, with a tentative D call TRBD1 (5 bases). The CDR3 consists of 13 residues. Germline loops: CDR1 SGDLS, CDR2 YYNGEE. Trimming removed 0 bases at V and 4 bases at J, with 6 bases between. The CDR3 spells CASSVGGPDTQYF. CDR3 nucleotides: TGTGCCAGCAGCGTAGGGGGCCCAGATACGCAGTATTTT.

The chain carries TRBV7-2 and TRBJ2-5; D is perhaps TRBD1 (6 bases). The CDR3 consists of 14 residues. V was pared by 5 bases and J by 5 bases, with 15 bases between. CDR1 SGHTA and CDR2 FQGNSA come from the germline V gene. The CDR3 DNA follows: TGTGCCAGCAGCGCAAGCACAGGGCTGGAGACCCAGTACTTC. The encoded protein is CASSASTGLETQYF. The complete variable domain, with remaining parts taken from reference TRBV7-2 and TRBJ2-5, reads GAGVSQSPSNKVTEKGKDVELRCDPISGHTALYWYRQSLGQGLEFLIYFQGNSAPDKSGLPSDRFSAERTGGSVSTLTIQRTQQEDSAVYLCASSASTGLETQYFGPGTRLLVL.

The chain recombines TRBV5-6 with TRBJ2-1, with a weak D call TRBD2 (5 bases). Germline values: CDR1 SGHDT, CDR2 YYEEEE. Deletions cut 0 bases from V and 8 bases from J, with 9 bases between. This CDR3 contains 13 residues. In nucleotides, the CDR3 is TGTGCCAGCAGCTTGGGACCGAGGGATGAGCAGTTCTTC. Its translation is CASSLGPRDEQFF. The full variable domain, completed using reference TRBV5-6 and TRBJ2-1, is DAGVTQSPTHLIKTRGQQVTLRCSPKSGHDTVSWYQQALGQGPQFIFQYYEEEERQRGNFPDRFSGHQFPNYSSELNVNALLLGDSALYLCASSLGPRDEQFFGPGTRLTVL.

The genes are TRBV7-3 and TRBJ2-1; D might be TRBD1 (6 bases). Germline values: CDR1 SGHTA, CDR2 FQGTGA. CDR3 size: 13 residues. Trimming left V 5 bases short and J 9 bases short, with 14 bases between. The chain's CDR3 is CASSPQGFGEQFF. CDR3 DNA: TGTGCCAGCAGCCCACAGGGTTTCGGTGAGCAGTTCTTC.

The V and J genes are TRBV9 and TRBJ2-7, with TRBD1 matching over 8 bases. Trimming at V came to 0 bases and at J to 7 bases, leaving 9 bases not matched to a gene. The CDR3 loop spans 15 amino acids. Germline V gene sequence: CDR1 SGDLS, CDR2 YYNGEE. CDR3 nucleotide sequence: TGTGCCAGCAGCGTAGATCCGACAGGGGAGCGGGAGCAGTACTTC. It is translated as CASSVDPTGEREQYF.

In its sample, this clone was seen once. The junction departs from germline at one end; a sequencing error may be responsible. The gene calls are TRBV10-2 and TRBJ1-5; TRBD1 is a possible D gene (6 bases). Germline V gene lookup returns CDR1 WSHSY and CDR2 SAAADI. This CDR3 is built from 16 residues. CDR3 coding DNA: TGCGCCAGCAGCGAGTGGGGAGGGGGTGGCAATCAGCCCCAGCATTTT. It codes for CASSEWGGGGNQPQHF.

The chain uses TRBV30 and TRBJ1-2; D unclear. The CDR3 totals 12 residues. With 5 bases removed from V and 7 bases from J, the gap between germline ends came to 14 bases. Germline V gene data show CDR1 as GTSNPN and CDR2 as SVGIG (reference sequence). The CDR3 nucleotides are TGTGCCTGGCGTATTAATGCGGGTGGCTACACCTTC. Its translation is CAWRINAGGYTF.

The J gene is TRBJ2-5, the V gene TRBV5-1; 8 positions match TRBD2. The ends lost 1 base at V and 5 bases at J; junction bases unmatched: 7. This CDR3 spans 15 amino acids. Germline V gene sequence: CDR1 SGHRS, CDR2 YFSETQ. CDR3 protein: CASSLYGGAGETQYF. In nucleotides, the CDR3 is TGCGCCAGCAGCTTGTACGGGGGGGCCGGGGAGACCCAGTACTTC.

V and J are TRBV5-4 and TRBJ1-2; maybe TRBD1 (6 bases). The germline V and J ends were trimmed by 4 bases and 3 bases, with 19 bases remaining between them. There are 16 residues in the CDR3. Germline V gene sequence: CDR1 SGHNT, CDR2 YYREEE (reference sequence). The DNA of the CDR3 is TGTGCCAGCAGCCCCCCCCTGGGGGCCCTGGACTATGGCTACACCTTC. Amino acids: CASSPPLGALDYGYTF. Full variable domain (rest looked up from reference TRBV5-4 and TRBJ1-2): ETGVTQSPTHLIKTRGQQVTLRCSSQSGHNTVSWYQQALGQGPQFIFQYYREEENGRGNFPPRFSGLQFPNYSSELNVNALELDDSALYLCASSPPLGALDYGYTFGSGTRLTVV.

The chain has TRBV11-2 and TRBJ2-7; TRBD2 matches at 12 bases. The CDR3 has 17 amino acids. The V and J ends lost 7 bases and 3 bases, in that order; junction bases with no gene match: 13. Germline loops: CDR1 SGHAT, CDR2 FQNNGV. The CDR3 loop reads CASTLLAGGPSHYEQYF. DNA for the CDR3: TGTGCCAGCACCCTACTAGCGGGGGGCCCTTCGCACTACGAGCAGTACTTC.

The genes are TRBV19 and TRBJ2-5; 9 nucleotides align to TRBD2. V shed 5 bases and J 4 bases; nucleotides not matched to a gene: 11. Germline lookup yields CDR1 LNHDA and CDR2 SQIVND (reference sequence). The CDR3 has 16 residues. The CDR3 nucleotides read TGTGCCAGTAGTTTTGGTAGCGGGGGTCTCCGAGAGACCCAGTACTTC. This sequence encodes CASSFGSGGLRETQYF.

The chain has TRBV28 and TRBJ2-1; D may be TRBD2 (5 bases). Germline V lookup: CDR1 MDHEN, CDR2 SYDVKM. The CDR3 totals 15 residues. Trimming stripped 3 bases from V and 2 bases from J, with 11 bases between. CDR3 in DNA: TGTGCCAGCAGTTTGGGTGGGAGCACCTACAATGAGCAGTTCTTC. This encodes CASSLGGSTYNEQFF.

J is TRBJ1-1 and V is TRBV15; D is unclear. CDR1 is LNHNV, CDR2 YYDKDF, per germline (reference sequence). The CDR3 has 14 amino acids. V shed 0 bases and J shed 10 bases, with 15 bases lying between them. Written as DNA, the CDR3 is TGTGCCACCAGCAGAGAGGGGAGGACGAAATCAGCTTTCTTT. Translated, it gives CATSREGRTKSAFF.

The genes are TRBV28 and TRBJ1-2; D remains unclear. The CDR3 has 13 residues. V dropped 3 bases and J dropped 6 bases, with 11 bases sitting between them. Germline V gene sequence: CDR1 MDHEN, CDR2 SYDVKM. CDR3: CASSFDGFHGYTF. As DNA, the CDR3 is TGTGCCAGCAGTTTCGACGGGTTCCATGGCTACACCTTC.

The gene calls are TRBV5-1 and TRBJ2-3, with TRBD1 matching 12 bases. The junction had 6 bases not matched to a gene; V was cut back by 3 bases and J by 4 bases. Looked up from germline, CDR1 is SGHRS and CDR2 is YFSETQ. CDR3 length equals 16 residues. CDR3 DNA sequence: TGCGCCAGCAGCTGGACCGGGACAGGGGGCGCAGATACGCAGTATTTT. Its protein is CASSWTGTGGADTQYF.

This clone was seen just once. The V call is TRBV28, the J call TRBJ1-1; possibly TRBD1 for D (5 bases). The CDR3 totals 14 residues. Trimming took off 5 bases at V and 2 bases at J, with 12 bases between the two ends. Germline V gene lookup returns CDR1 MDHEN and CDR2 SYDVKM. In nucleotides, the CDR3 is TGTGCCAGCAGTCTCCAGGGACTTAACACTGAAGCTTTCTTT. Its translation is CASSLQGLNTEAFF.

This clone was found a few times. The chain has TRBV20-1 and TRBJ2-7, with TRBD2 identical over 11 bases. V trimming: 3 bases; J trimming: 0 bases; junction bases outside the gene matches: 4. In germline, CDR1 is DFQATT, CDR2 SNEGSKA (reference sequence). The CDR3 totals 15 residues. CDR3: CSASVAGGLSYEQYF. The CDR3 region has the DNA TGCAGTGCTAGTGTAGCGGGGGGGCTCTCCTACGAGCAGTACTTC.

The rearrangement joins TRBV20-1 to TRBJ1-1; the match to TRBD1 covers 7 bases. The CDR3 has 11 amino acids. With 6 bases clipped from V and 7 bases from J, the junction kept 5 bases outside the gene matches. Germline-derived CDR1 and CDR2 are DFQATT and SNEGSKA (reference sequence). CDR3 amino acids: CSAIPGGEAFF. The CDR3 nucleotides are TGCAGTGCCATCCCAGGGGGTGAAGCTTTCTTT.

This clone was seen a few times. This rearrangement joins TRBV6-1 to TRBJ1-5; possible D gene TRBD1, 5 bases. Germline values: CDR1 MNHNS, CDR2 SASEGT. The CDR3 is 20 residues long. V shed 1 base and J shed 0 bases, with 22 bases lying between them. The DNA for the CDR3 is TGTGCCAGCAGTGAAGGGGACTCCCCACAGAATTGGTATAGCAATCAGCCCCAGCATTTT. Amino acid sequence: CASSEGDSPQNWYSNQPQHF.

The genes are TRBV4-1 and TRBJ2-1, with 8 nucleotides matching TRBD2. Trimming took 7 bases from V and 8 from J; bases not matched to a gene: 13. CDR1 MGHRA and CDR2 YSYEKL come from the germline V gene. The CDR3 consists of 15 residues. The CDR3 DNA sequence: TGCGCCAGCAATGAGCCGGGACTAGAGATCTATGAGCAGTTCTTC. Translated: CASNEPGLEIYEQFF.

This clone has a single count. The V call is TRBV7-2, the J call TRBJ2-3; 10 positions match TRBD1. Trimming cost V 5 bases and J 7 bases; bases outside gene matches: 12. The length of the CDR3 is 16 residues. Germline CDR1 SGHTA, CDR2 FQGNSA. Written as DNA, the CDR3 is TGTGCCAGCAGCCCGGCCGTAGGACAGGGGGTGAATACGCAGTATTTT. Its protein product is CASSPAVGQGVNTQYF.